Each of the 4 T cell receptor beta chains below was sequenced from the same sample in a study of tumor-infiltrating lymphocytes in localized non-small cell lung cancer. Measured with immunoSEQ multiplex PCR; TCRdb has only the in-frame clones, and not every one. Of approximately 9,500 clones listed, roughly 70% were seen once; the top ten hold roughly 14%. Sequencing was done on a sample of lung tumor tissue. The receptor source for this set is a human donor with non-small cell lung cancer.

The chain joins TRBV7-2 to TRBJ1-4; D possibly corresponds to TRBD1 (5 bases). V was shortened by 3 bases and J by 8 bases, with 19 bases between the two germline ends. This CDR3 has 16 amino acids. The germline V gene encodes CDR1 SGHTA and CDR2 FQGNSA. Written as DNA, the CDR3 is TGTGCCAGCAGCTTTACCTTTGGGCAGGGAAACGAAAAACTGTTTTTT. Its translation is CASSFTFGQGNEKLFF.

The chain uses TRBV4-2 and TRBJ1-5; TRBD1 is a possible D gene (5 bases). In germline, CDR1 is LGHNA, CDR2 YNFKEQ. V was clipped by 2 bases and J by 0 bases, with 11 bases between them. The CDR3 has 16 residues. The chain's CDR3 is CASSQWGVDSNQPQHF. CDR3 in DNA: TGTGCCAGCAGCCAATGGGGGGTTGATAGCAATCAGCCCCAGCATTTT.

CDR3 sequence: CASSHKEAFF. CDR3 sequence (DNA): TGTGCCAGCAGCCACAAAGAAGCTTTCTTT. V usage is TRBV6-1 and J usage is TRBJ1-1; D unresolved. The CDR3 runs 10 residues. Trimming removed 6 bases from V and 8 bases from J, with 7 bases in between. Germline assignment: CDR1 MNHNS and CDR2 SASEGT.

CDR3 sequence: CASSVGGNTEAFF. The CDR3 DNA reads as TGTGCCAGCAGTGTCGGGGGAAACACTGAAGCTTTCTTT. The chain combines TRBV6-4 with TRBJ1-1; possible D gene TRBD1, 5 bases. The CDR3 covers 13 residues. The V end lost 4 bases, the J end lost 2 bases, and 8 bases lay between the germline ends. CDR1 MRHNA and CDR2 SNTAGT come from the germline V gene.